The T cell receptor (beta chain) described here comes from a study of blood T cell repertoires in COVID-19. Whole-study context: COVID-19 samples from acute and convalescent phases originated in the United States, Italy and Spain.

The CDR3 totals 13 residues. V lost 3 bases, J lost 8 bases, and 14 bases lay in between. The germline V gene encodes CDR1 SGHDT and CDR2 YYEEEE. Measured with immunoSEQ multiplex PCR; TCRdb has only the in-frame clones, and not every one. The repertoire includes 190,000 or so clones, 80% to 90% of them detected once, and approximately 0.88% sits in the top ten. The V and J genes are TRBV5-6 and TRBJ1-2; a weak D match, TRBD1 (5 bases). The material sequenced was peripheral blood. This clonotype was sampled from a woman between 18 and 29 years old who had recovered from COVID-19. The CDR3 DNA is TGTGCCAGCAGCTCCACTGACAGCTACGGCTACACCTTC. This translates into CASSSTDSYGYTF.